This paragraph reports one T cell receptor beta chain. The data were taken from a study of blood T cells in healthy people across ages. The overall study: When template switching was applied, about one barcoded beta molecule was captured per two T cells.

The use of a sample-barcoded 5' primer and a J-beta primer mix characterized a second PCR of roughly 6 to 11 cycles. TCRdb reprocessed the 5' RACE reads via MiXCR and lists one record per CDR3 protein. The table lists about 780,000 distinct CDR3 sequences, 46% of them singletons, with over 15% in the top ten. At least 5 micrograms of total RNA were extracted per sample. The sequencing input was blood. This receptor was obtained from a man at least 80 years old in good health.

Here the CDR3 reads CSVPVAGGSETQYF. The CDR3, as DNA: TGCAGCGTGCCCGTAGCGGGAGGGTCTGAGACCCAGTACTTC. The chain employs TRBV29-1 and TRBJ2-5; 11 nucleotides agree with TRBD2. This CDR3 is 14 amino acids long. Germline assignment: CDR1 SQVTM and CDR2 ANQGSEA. V lost 6 bases to trimming and J lost 5 bases; unmatched junction nucleotides: 8. Supplemented by reference TRBV29-1 and TRBJ2-5, the full variable domain reads SAVISQKPSRDICQRGTSLTIQCQVDSQVTMMFWYRQQPGQSLTLIATANQGSEATYESGFVIDKFPISRPNLTFSTLTVSNMSPEDSSIYLCSVPVAGGSETQYFGPGTRLLVL.